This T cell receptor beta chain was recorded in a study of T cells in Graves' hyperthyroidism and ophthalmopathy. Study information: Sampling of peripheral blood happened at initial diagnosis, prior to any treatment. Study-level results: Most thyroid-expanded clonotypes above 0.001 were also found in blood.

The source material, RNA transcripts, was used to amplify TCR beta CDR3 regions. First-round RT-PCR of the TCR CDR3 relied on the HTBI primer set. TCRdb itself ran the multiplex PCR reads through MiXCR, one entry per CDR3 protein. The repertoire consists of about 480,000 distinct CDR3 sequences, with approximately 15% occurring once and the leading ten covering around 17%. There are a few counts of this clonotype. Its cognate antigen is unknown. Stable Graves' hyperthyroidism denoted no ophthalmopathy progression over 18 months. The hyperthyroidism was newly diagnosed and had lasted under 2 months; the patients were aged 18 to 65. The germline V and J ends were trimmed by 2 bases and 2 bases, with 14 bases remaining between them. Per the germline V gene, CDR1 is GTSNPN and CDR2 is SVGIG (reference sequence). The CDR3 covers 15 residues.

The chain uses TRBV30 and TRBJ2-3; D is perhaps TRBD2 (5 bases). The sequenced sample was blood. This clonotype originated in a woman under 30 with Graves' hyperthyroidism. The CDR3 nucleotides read TGTGCCTGGAGTAAAGGAGGCCGCATCACAGATACGCAGTATTTT. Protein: CAWSKGGRITDTQYF. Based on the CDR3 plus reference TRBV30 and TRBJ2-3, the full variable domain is SQTIHQWPATLVQPVGSPLSLECTVEGTSNPNLYWYRQAAGRGLQLLFYSVGIGQISSEVPQNLSASRPQDRQFILSSKKLLLSDSGFYLCAWSKGGRITDTQYFGPGTRLTVL.